Listed below are T cell receptor beta chains from one sample, sequenced in a study of PD-L1 blockade in urothelial cancer. Generated by immunoSEQ multiplex PCR, the TCRdb table keeps only in-frame clones and is missing some. The sample consists of approximately 80,000 clones, 82% of them appearing once. The material sequenced was PBMCs, taken around atezolizumab (anti-PD-L1) treatment. The receptors stem from a man in his 70s with urothelial cancer. CDR3s include the opening cysteine and the closing phenylalanine or tryptophan. The D gene is left open where the match is weak. Clone size is given for some rows only: seen once, a few or many times, or a class if the clone is expanded.

cdr3_aa: CASSPGTAYTGELFF
cdr3_nt: TGTGCCAGCAGCCCAGGGACAGCATACACCGGGGAGCTGTTTTTT
j_call: TRBJ2-2
v_call: TRBV9
clone_size: NA
d_call: TRBD1

cdr3_aa: CASSDWAGGRADTQYF
cdr3_nt: TGTGCCAGCAGTGATTGGGCGGGGGGAAGGGCAGATACGCAGTATTTT
j_call: TRBJ2-3
v_call: TRBV2
clone_size: once
d_call: TRBD2

cdr3_aa: CASSVTGSSYNEQFF
cdr3_nt: TGTGCCAGCAGTGTTACAGGGAGCTCCTACAATGAGCAGTTCTTC
j_call: TRBJ2-1
v_call: TRBV6-1
clone_size: NA
d_call: NA

cdr3_aa: CASTSTGVGYEQYF
cdr3_nt: TGTGCCAGCACCTCCACAGGGGTAGGCTACGAGCAGTACTTC
j_call: TRBJ2-7
v_call: TRBV11-2
clone_size: NA
d_call: TRBD1

cdr3_aa: CASSRGETQYF
cdr3_nt: TGTGCCAGCAGCCGCGGGGAGACCCAGTACTTC
j_call: TRBJ2-5
v_call: TRBV11-3
clone_size: NA
d_call: NA

cdr3_aa: CASSPQLAGGWGTQYF
cdr3_nt: TGTGCCAGCAGCCCCCAACTAGCGGGAGGTTGGGGTACGCAGTATTTT
j_call: TRBJ2-3
v_call: TRBV14
clone_size: NA
d_call: TRBD2

cdr3_aa: CASSLQPDTEAFF
cdr3_nt: TGTGCCAGCAGCCTACAACCTGACACTGAAGCTTTCTTT
j_call: TRBJ1-1
v_call: TRBV14
clone_size: few
d_call: NA

cdr3_aa: CASTNDRASTDTQYF
cdr3_nt: TGTGCCAGTACGAACGACAGGGCTAGCACAGATACGCAGTATTTT
j_call: TRBJ2-3
v_call: TRBV19
clone_size: once
d_call: TRBD1

cdr3_aa: CASSTGLAGFEQYF
cdr3_nt: TGTGCCAGCAGCACGGGACTAGCGGGATTCGAGCAGTACTTC
j_call: TRBJ2-7
v_call: TRBV5-4
clone_size: NA
d_call: TRBD2

cdr3_aa: CASRSRQTGTEAFF
cdr3_nt: TGTGCCAGCAGGTCCCGACAGACGGGCACTGAAGCTTTCTTT
j_call: TRBJ1-1
v_call: TRBV6-5
clone_size: few
d_call: NA

cdr3_aa: CAWTDGEGEQYF
cdr3_nt: TGTGCCTGGACCGACGGGGAGGGGGAGCAGTACTTC
j_call: TRBJ2-7
v_call: TRBV30
clone_size: NA
d_call: TRBD2

cdr3_aa: CASSTSSGTGVYEQYF
cdr3_nt: TGTGCCAGTAGTACGAGTTCCGGGACAGGGGTCTACGAGCAGTACTTC
j_call: TRBJ2-7
v_call: TRBV19
clone_size: NA
d_call: TRBD1

cdr3_aa: CASKRTGANTEAFF
cdr3_nt: TGCGCCAGCAAACGGACAGGAGCGAACACTGAAGCTTTCTTT
j_call: TRBJ1-1
v_call: TRBV5-1
clone_size: once
d_call: TRBD1

cdr3_aa: CASSGGQSVTGELFF
cdr3_nt: TGTGCCAGTAGTGGGGGACAGTCGGTCACCGGGGAGCTGTTTTTT
j_call: TRBJ2-2
v_call: TRBV19
clone_size: NA
d_call: TRBD1

cdr3_aa: CASSSTDRGSEKLFF
cdr3_nt: TGTGCCAGCAGTTCCACGGACAGGGGGTCTGAAAAACTGTTTTTT
j_call: TRBJ1-4
v_call: TRBV6-6
clone_size: NA
d_call: TRBD1

cdr3_aa: CASSRDSRGTDTQYF
cdr3_nt: TGTGCCAGCAGCCGGGACTCCAGGGGCACAGATACGCAGTATTTT
j_call: TRBJ2-3
v_call: TRBV7-8
clone_size: NA
d_call: NA

cdr3_aa: CASSLYVRENTEAFF
cdr3_nt: TGCGCCAGCAGCTTGTATGTCAGGGAAAACACTGAAGCTTTCTTT
j_call: TRBJ1-1
v_call: TRBV5-1
clone_size: few
d_call: NA

cdr3_aa: CASSYTGPNTGELFF
cdr3_nt: TGTGCCAGCAGCTATACAGGTCCGAACACCGGGGAGCTGTTTTTT
j_call: TRBJ2-2
v_call: TRBV5-5
clone_size: few
d_call: NA

cdr3_aa: CASSSVSRVDEQFF
cdr3_nt: TGCGCCAGCAGCTCGGTCAGCAGGGTAGATGAGCAGTTCTTC
j_call: TRBJ2-1
v_call: TRBV5-1
clone_size: NA
d_call: NA

cdr3_aa: CASSSGSSEAEQYF
cdr3_nt: TGTGCCAGCAGCTCGGGGTCCTCAGAAGCCGAGCAGTACTTC
j_call: TRBJ2-7
v_call: TRBV7-9
clone_size: many
d_call: NA

cdr3_aa: CTSSPLAGLAGGDQETQYF
cdr3_nt: TGCACCAGCAGCCCCCTGGCGGGACTAGCGGGGGGGGACCAAGAGACCCAGTACTTC
j_call: TRBJ2-5
v_call: TRBV1
clone_size: NA
d_call: NA

cdr3_aa: CASSPGQGALEGYTF
cdr3_nt: TGTGCCAGCAGCCCAGGACAGGGGGCTTTGGAGGGCTACACCTTC
j_call: TRBJ1-2
v_call: TRBV7-9
clone_size: NA
d_call: TRBD1

cdr3_aa: CASSRQGEGEKLFF
cdr3_nt: TGTGCCAGCTCAAGACAGGGGGAAGGTGAAAAACTGTTTTTT
j_call: TRBJ1-4
v_call: TRBV18
clone_size: NA
d_call: TRBD1

cdr3_aa: CASSLPGTSGYEQYF
cdr3_nt: TGTGCCAGCAGCTTACCCGGGACTAGCGGGTACGAGCAGTACTTC
j_call: TRBJ2-7
v_call: TRBV11-1
clone_size: NA
d_call: TRBD2

cdr3_aa: CASSVIAEGGEKLFF
cdr3_nt: TGTGCCAGCAGTGTCATTGCGGAGGGTGGTGAAAAACTGTTTTTT
j_call: TRBJ1-4
v_call: TRBV5-5
clone_size: NA
d_call: NA

cdr3_aa: CASSAGTGGVFSGNTIYF
cdr3_nt: TGTGCCAGCAGTGCCGGGACAGGGGGAGTATTTTCCGGAAACACCATATATTTT
j_call: TRBJ1-3
v_call: TRBV6-1
clone_size: NA
d_call: TRBD1

cdr3_aa: CASSLGSRDTQYF
cdr3_nt: TGTGCCAGCAGCTTAGGTAGCCGAGATACGCAGTATTTT
j_call: TRBJ2-3
v_call: TRBV7-2
clone_size: NA
d_call: NA

cdr3_aa: CASSYGQGTGYTF
cdr3_nt: TGTGCCAGCAGCTATGGACAGGGGACGGGCTACACCTTC
j_call: TRBJ1-2
v_call: TRBV7-9
clone_size: NA
d_call: TRBD1

cdr3_aa: CASSHTASSYEQYF
cdr3_nt: TGTGCCAGCAGCCACACAGCCTCCTCCTACGAGCAGTACTTC
j_call: TRBJ2-7
v_call: TRBV4-2
clone_size: once
d_call: NA

cdr3_aa: CASSLGLGFYEQYF
cdr3_nt: TGTGCCAGCAGCTTAGGACTTGGTTTCTACGAGCAGTACTTC
j_call: TRBJ2-7
v_call: TRBV5-5
clone_size: NA
d_call: NA

cdr3_aa: CASRDDRGRSYEQYF
cdr3_nt: TGTGCCAGCAGGGACGACAGGGGCCGATCCTACGAGCAGTACTTC
j_call: TRBJ2-7
v_call: TRBV2
clone_size: NA
d_call: TRBD1

cdr3_aa: CASSPPGLAVGGNEQFF
cdr3_nt: TGTGCCAGCAGCCCCCCAGGCCTAGCGGTGGGGGGCAATGAGCAGTTCTTC
j_call: TRBJ2-1
v_call: TRBV7-9
clone_size: NA
d_call: TRBD2

cdr3_aa: CASKIGQGMNTEAFF
cdr3_nt: TGTGCCAGTAAGATTGGACAGGGGATGAACACTGAAGCTTTCTTT
j_call: TRBJ1-1
v_call: TRBV19
clone_size: NA
d_call: TRBD1

cdr3_aa: CASSLPLAGRETQYF
cdr3_nt: TGTGCCAGCAGCTTACCCCTGGCAGGGAGGGAGACCCAGTACTTC
j_call: TRBJ2-5
v_call: TRBV11-2
clone_size: NA
d_call: NA

cdr3_aa: CASSLASGSNQPQHF
cdr3_nt: TGCGCCAGCAGCTTGGCGTCCGGTAGCAATCAGCCCCAGCATTTT
j_call: TRBJ1-5
v_call: TRBV5-1
clone_size: NA
d_call: NA

cdr3_aa: CASSLGTSGGHIHLYF
cdr3_nt: TGTGCCAGCAGTTTAGGGACTAGTGGGGGACACATTCACCTGTATTTT
j_call: TRBJ2-3
v_call: TRBV27
clone_size: NA
d_call: TRBD2

cdr3_aa: CASSLGRGVGGYTF
cdr3_nt: TGTGCCAGCAGTTTAGGGAGGGGCGTGGGCGGCTACACCTTC
j_call: TRBJ1-2
v_call: TRBV27
clone_size: NA
d_call: NA

cdr3_aa: CASSLAGQPRGETQYF
cdr3_nt: TGTGCCAGCAGTTTAGCGGGGCAGCCGCGGGGAGAGACCCAGTACTTC
j_call: TRBJ2-5
v_call: TRBV28
clone_size: once
d_call: NA

cdr3_aa: CASSLAGGLRNEQFF
cdr3_nt: TGTGCCAGCAGCCTAGCGGGGGGGCTCAGGAATGAGCAGTTCTTC
j_call: TRBJ2-1
v_call: TRBV7-6
clone_size: NA
d_call: TRBD2

cdr3_aa: CASSQEPFHRSGGAGDEQFF
cdr3_nt: TGCGCCAGCAGCCAAGAACCCTTCCACCGAAGCGGGGGGGCGGGGGATGAGCAGTTCTTC
j_call: TRBJ2-1
v_call: TRBV4-1
clone_size: once
d_call: TRBD2

cdr3_aa: CASSGGTGESEKLFF
cdr3_nt: TGCGCCAGCAGCGGAGGGACAGGGGAGAGTGAAAAACTGTTTTTT
j_call: TRBJ1-4
v_call: TRBV5-1
clone_size: NA
d_call: TRBD1

cdr3_aa: CASSSTGEAFYGYTF
cdr3_nt: TGTGCCAGCAGTTCAACAGGGGAGGCGTTCTATGGCTACACCTTC
j_call: TRBJ1-2
v_call: TRBV6-1
clone_size: NA
d_call: TRBD1

cdr3_aa: CASSYSPGQAQETQYF
cdr3_nt: TGTGCCAGCAGTTACTCGCCGGGACAGGCCCAAGAGACCCAGTACTTC
j_call: TRBJ2-5
v_call: TRBV6-5
clone_size: NA
d_call: TRBD1

cdr3_aa: CASSLETGYGYTF
cdr3_nt: TGTGCCAGCAGCTTAGAGACTGGCTATGGCTACACCTTC
j_call: TRBJ1-2
v_call: TRBV7-9
clone_size: once
d_call: NA

cdr3_aa: CASSLTSGSGDTQYF
cdr3_nt: TGTGCCAGCAGCCTTACTAGCGGGAGTGGGGATACGCAGTATTTT
j_call: TRBJ2-3
v_call: TRBV7-3
clone_size: NA
d_call: TRBD2

cdr3_aa: CASSDDSYNEQFF
cdr3_nt: TGTGCCAGCAGCGACGACAGCTACAATGAGCAGTTCTTC
j_call: TRBJ2-1
v_call: TRBV5-8
clone_size: many
d_call: NA

cdr3_aa: CASSVPGTEAFF
cdr3_nt: TGTGCCAGCAGCGTCCCAGGGACTGAAGCTTTCTTT
j_call: TRBJ1-1
v_call: TRBV5-6
clone_size: few
d_call: NA

cdr3_aa: CASSQDFSGVYGYTF
cdr3_nt: TGTGCCAGCAGCCAAGATTTTTCCGGAGTCTATGGCTACACCTTC
j_call: TRBJ1-2
v_call: TRBV4-2
clone_size: NA
d_call: NA

cdr3_aa: CASSLIRPTTGSNYGYTF
cdr3_nt: TGTGCCAGCAGCTTGATCCGACCTACGACAGGTTCTAACTATGGCTACACCTTC
j_call: TRBJ1-2
v_call: TRBV5-8
clone_size: NA
d_call: NA

cdr3_aa: CASSGAGTQSNQPQHF
cdr3_nt: TGTGCCAGTAGTGGAGCCGGGACTCAAAGCAATCAGCCCCAGCATTTT
j_call: TRBJ1-5
v_call: TRBV19
clone_size: NA
d_call: NA

cdr3_aa: CASSQDRAGEGDTQYF
cdr3_nt: TGTGCCAGCAGCCAAGATAGGGCGGGAGAAGGCGATACGCAGTATTTT
j_call: TRBJ2-3
v_call: TRBV14
clone_size: NA
d_call: TRBD2

cdr3_aa: CASSQPGGGAF
cdr3_nt: TGTGCCAGCAGCCAGCCGGGGGGAGGGGCGTTC
j_call: TRBJ2-7
v_call: TRBV6-1
clone_size: NA
d_call: TRBD2

cdr3_aa: CASSLDRSLGSPLHF
cdr3_nt: TGCGCCAGCAGCTTGGATAGGAGCCTGGGTTCGCCCCTCCACTTT
j_call: TRBJ1-6
v_call: TRBV5-1
clone_size: NA
d_call: NA

cdr3_aa: CASSATDRSYGYTF
cdr3_nt: TGTGCCAGCAGCGCGACGGACAGATCCTATGGCTACACCTTC
j_call: TRBJ1-2
v_call: TRBV9
clone_size: medium-sized
d_call: NA

cdr3_aa: CASSSPSADSSYEQYF
cdr3_nt: TGTGCCAGCAGCTCCCCGTCGGCGGACAGCTCCTACGAGCAGTACTTC
j_call: TRBJ2-7
v_call: TRBV7-8
clone_size: NA
d_call: NA

cdr3_aa: CASSATAGGLEKLFF
cdr3_nt: TGTGCCAGCAGTGCCACCGCAGGGGGCCTTGAAAAACTGTTTTTT
j_call: TRBJ1-4
v_call: TRBV6-4
clone_size: NA
d_call: TRBD1

cdr3_aa: CASSQDGLSNQPQHF
cdr3_nt: TGTGCCAGCAGCCAAGATGGGCTTAGCAATCAGCCCCAGCATTTT
j_call: TRBJ1-5
v_call: TRBV4-2
clone_size: few
d_call: NA